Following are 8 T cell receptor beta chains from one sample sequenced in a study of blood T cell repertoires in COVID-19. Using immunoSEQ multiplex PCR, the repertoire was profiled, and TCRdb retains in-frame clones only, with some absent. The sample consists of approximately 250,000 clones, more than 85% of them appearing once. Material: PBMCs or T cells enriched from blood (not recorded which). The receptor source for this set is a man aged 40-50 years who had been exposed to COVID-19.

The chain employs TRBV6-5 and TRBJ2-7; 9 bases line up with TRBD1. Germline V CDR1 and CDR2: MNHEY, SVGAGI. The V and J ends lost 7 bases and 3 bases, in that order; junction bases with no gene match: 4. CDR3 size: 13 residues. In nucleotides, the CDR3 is TGTGCCAGCACCGGGACAGGGTACTACGAGCAGTACTTC. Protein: CASTGTGYYEQYF.

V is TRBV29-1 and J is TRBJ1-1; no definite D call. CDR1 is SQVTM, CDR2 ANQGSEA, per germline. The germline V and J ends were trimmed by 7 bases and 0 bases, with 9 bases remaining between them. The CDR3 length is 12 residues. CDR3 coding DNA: TGCAGCGGAGGATCCATGAACACTGAAGCTTTCTTT. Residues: CSGGSMNTEAFF.

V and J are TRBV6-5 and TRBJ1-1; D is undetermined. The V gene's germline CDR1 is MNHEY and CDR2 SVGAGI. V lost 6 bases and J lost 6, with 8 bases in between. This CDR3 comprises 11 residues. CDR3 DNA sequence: TGTGCCAGCAGGGCGGGGTCTGAAGCTTTCTTT. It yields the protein CASRAGSEAFF.

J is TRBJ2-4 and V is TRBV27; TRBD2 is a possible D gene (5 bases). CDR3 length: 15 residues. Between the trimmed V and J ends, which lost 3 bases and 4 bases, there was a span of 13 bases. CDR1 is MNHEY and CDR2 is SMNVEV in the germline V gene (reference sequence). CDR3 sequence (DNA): TGTGCCAGCAGTTTCAATAGCGCACAGAAAAACATTCAGTACTTC. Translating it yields CASSFNSAQKNIQYF.

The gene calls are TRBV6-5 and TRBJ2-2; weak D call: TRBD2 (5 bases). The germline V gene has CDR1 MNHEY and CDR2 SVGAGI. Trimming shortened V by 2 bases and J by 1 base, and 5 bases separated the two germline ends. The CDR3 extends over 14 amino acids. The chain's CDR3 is CASSYGGNTGELFF. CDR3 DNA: TGTGCCAGCAGTTACGGAGGGAACACCGGGGAGCTGTTTTTT.

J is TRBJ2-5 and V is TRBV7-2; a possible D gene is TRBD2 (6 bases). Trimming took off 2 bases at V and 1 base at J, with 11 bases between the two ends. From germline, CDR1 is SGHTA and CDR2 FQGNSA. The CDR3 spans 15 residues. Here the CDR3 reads CASSLQGDFQETQYF. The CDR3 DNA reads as TGTGCCAGCAGCTTACAAGGGGACTTCCAAGAGACCCAGTACTTC.

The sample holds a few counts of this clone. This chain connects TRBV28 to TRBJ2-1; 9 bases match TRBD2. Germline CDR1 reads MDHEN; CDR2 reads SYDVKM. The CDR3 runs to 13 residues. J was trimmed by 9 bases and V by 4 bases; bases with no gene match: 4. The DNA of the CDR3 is TGTGCCAGCAGTTGGACTAGCGAAAGTGAGCAGTTCTTC. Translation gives CASSWTSESEQFF.

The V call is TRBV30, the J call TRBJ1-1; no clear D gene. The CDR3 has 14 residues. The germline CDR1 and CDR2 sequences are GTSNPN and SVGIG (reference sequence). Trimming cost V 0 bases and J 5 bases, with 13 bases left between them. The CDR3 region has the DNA TGTGCCTGGAGTGTAGGTGCGGTAAGGACTGAAGCTTTCTTT. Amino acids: CAWSVGAVRTEAFF.